This T cell receptor beta chain was captured in a study of CD8+ T cells in alopecia areata. Study-wide points: Scalp lesions, especially in alopecia totalis/universalis, had higher clonality than normal scalp.

Extracted from the samples, RNA was reverse transcribed into cDNA to serve as the sequencing template. Produced via immunoSEQ multiplex PCR; TCRdb's table is partial and in-frame only. This sample carries under 250,000 clones, approximately 60% of them seen once, and the ten largest clones take 4.9%. The V end lost 7 bases, the J end lost 6 bases, and 19 bases lay between the germline ends. This CDR3 has 13 residues. Germline V gene lookup returns CDR1 SQVTM and CDR2 ANQGSEA. About this clone: Its antigen is not known.

This rearrangement joins TRBV29-1 to TRBJ2-7; D could derive from TRBD1 or TRBD2 (5 bases each). The sequenced sample consisted of CD8+ T cells sorted from blood. The source of this sequence is a human donor in good health. The CDR3: CSASGALTGEQYF. CDR3 DNA: TGCAGCGCCTCCGGGGCCCTGACGGGCGAGCAGTACTTC.